This T cell receptor (beta chain) was sequenced for a study of blood T cell repertoires in COVID-19. Study-level information: Samples came from the United States, Italy and Spain, spanning acute and convalescent COVID-19.

Trimming at V came to 5 bases and at J to 3 bases, leaving 6 bases not matched to a gene. CDR3 size: 14 residues. CDR1 SGHTS and CDR2 YDEGEE come from the germline V gene. Method: immunoSEQ multiplex PCR; TCRdb's copy keeps in-frame clones and lacks some. The sample comprises around 15,000 clones, around 84% of which are singletons, and less than 15% rests with the top ten. The V and J genes are TRBV5-8 and TRBJ2-7, with 9 bases fitting TRBD1. The sequenced material came from peripheral blood. This sequence was found in a human donor in a cohort sampled during active COVID-19. In DNA form, the CDR3 reads TGTGCCAGCAGGGAGACAGGGGGTCACTACGAGCAGTACTTC. Translation gives CASRETGGHYEQYF.